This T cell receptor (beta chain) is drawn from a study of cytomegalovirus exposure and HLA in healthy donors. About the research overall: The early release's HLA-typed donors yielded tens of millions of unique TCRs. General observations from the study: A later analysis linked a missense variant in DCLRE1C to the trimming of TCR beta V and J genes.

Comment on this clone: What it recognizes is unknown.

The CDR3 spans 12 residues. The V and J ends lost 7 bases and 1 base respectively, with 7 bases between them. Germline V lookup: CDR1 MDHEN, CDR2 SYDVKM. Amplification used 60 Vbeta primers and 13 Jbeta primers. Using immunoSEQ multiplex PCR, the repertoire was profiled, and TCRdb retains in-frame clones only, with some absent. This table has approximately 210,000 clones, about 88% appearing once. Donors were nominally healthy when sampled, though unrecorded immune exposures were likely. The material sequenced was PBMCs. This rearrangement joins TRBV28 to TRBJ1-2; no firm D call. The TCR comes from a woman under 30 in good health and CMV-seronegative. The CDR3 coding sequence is TGTGCCAGCACTGTCGGTAACTATGGCTACACCTTC. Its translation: CASTVGNYGYTF.